The 21 T cell receptor beta chains listed next were all sequenced from one sample in a study of beta chain features in type 1 diabetes. General study findings and limits: TCRB CDR3s from Type 1 diabetes patients were moderately but significantly shorter in all four CD4+ subsets.

No cognate antigen is known for these TCRs. Expressed TCRB transcripts were sequenced, since all the RNA that had been isolated was reverse transcribed. Sequenced by immunoSEQ multiplex PCR; TCRdb stores in-frame clones only, minus some. Of hundreds of thousands of clones in the sample, 11% to 15% are singletons; the top ten hold just under 0.04%. Material for sequencing was naive CD4+ T cells from blood. These receptors originate from a man in his late teens or twenties with type 1 diabetes.

The chain combines TRBV21-1 with TRBJ2-5; the DNA was not compared with TRBD1, the D call given in the table. TRBV21-1 corresponds to a pseudogene. The CDR3 consists of 13 residues. The CDR3 sequence is CASRRGHEETQYF. CDR3 in DNA: TGTGCCAGCAGAAGGGGGCACGAAGAGACCCAGTACTTC.

This clone was seen only a few times. The V gene is TRBV7-2, the J gene TRBJ2-3; possibly TRBD2 for D (5 bases). Germline CDR1 SGHTA, CDR2 FQGNSA. This CDR3 region has 15 residues. V gave up 5 bases and J gave up 0 bases, with 12 bases separating them. The CDR3 reads CASSSTGGSTDTQYF. CDR3 nucleotide sequence: TGTGCCAGCAGCAGTACGGGCGGGAGCACAGATACGCAGTATTTT. Using reference TRBV7-2 and TRBJ2-3 for the parts outside the CDR3, the full variable domain is GAGVSQSPSNKVTEKGKDVELRCDPISGHTALYWYRQSLGQGLEFLIYFQGNSAPDKSGLPSDRFSAERTGGSVSTLTIQRTQQEDSAVYLCASSSTGGSTDTQYFGPGTRLTVL.

The V gene is TRBV25-1, the J gene TRBJ2-2; a weak D match, TRBD2 (6 bases). There are 15 residues in the CDR3. Germline V gene data show CDR1 as MGHDK and CDR2 as SYGVNS. V lost 6 bases to trimming and J lost 5 bases, with 16 bases between them. The chain's CDR3 is CASSTTGVGTGELFF. The DNA for the CDR3 is TGTGCCAGCAGCACAACGGGGGTGGGAACCGGGGAGCTGTTTTTT.

CDR3 region: CASSQSRVGATDTQYF. CDR3 coding DNA: TGTGCCAGCTCACAGTCACGGGTAGGGGCGACAGATACGCAGTATTTT. This chain connects TRBV18 to TRBJ2-3, with D maybe TRBD1 (5 bases). CDR1 is KGHSH and CDR2 is LQKENI in the germline V gene. The CDR3 consists of 16 residues. V lost 4 bases to trimming and J lost 3 bases, with 17 bases between them.

The CDR3 nucleotides read TGTGCCAGCAGCTTGAACTGGGACGGCTACACCTTC. Protein: CASSLNWDGYTF. The chain uses TRBV7-2 and TRBJ1-2, with TRBD1 as a possible D gene (5 bases). CDR1 SGHTA and CDR2 FQGNSA come from the germline V gene. The CDR3 totals 12 residues. V was trimmed by 3 bases and J by 8 bases, leaving 10 bases between them.

This sequence joins TRBV30 and TRBJ2-3; perhaps D is TRBD1 or TRBD2 (5 bases each). V lost 2 bases, J lost 2 bases, and 14 bases lay in between. This CDR3 is built from 15 residues. The germline CDR1 and CDR2 sequences are GTSNPN and SVGIG (reference sequence). The CDR3 spells CAWSPRGGTTDTQYF. Here the CDR3 DNA reads TGTGCCTGGAGTCCCCGCGGTGGGACCACAGATACGCAGTATTTT.

V usage is TRBV2 and J usage is TRBJ2-2, with 8 bases aligning to TRBD1. The germline gives CDR1 SNHLY, CDR2 FYNNEI. This CDR3 has 18 residues. The trim removed 4 bases at V and 3 bases at J, leaving 13 bases unmatched. The DNA for the CDR3 is TGTGCCAGCAGTGCGATACGGGGACAGGACAGAGACACCGGGGAGCTGTTTTTT. Translation gives CASSAIRGQDRDTGELFF.

There are a few counts of this clone. J is TRBJ1-2 and V is TRBV9, with D perhaps TRBD1 (6 bases). Germline V gene sequence: CDR1 SGDLS, CDR2 YYNGEE. V lost 0 bases and J lost 3, with 12 bases in between. The CDR3 loop spans 15 amino acids. CDR3 sequence reads: CASSVAPGADYGYTF. The DNA of the CDR3 is TGTGCCAGCAGCGTAGCTCCGGGGGCTGACTATGGCTACACCTTC.

This clone was found a few times. The rearrangement joins TRBV23-1 to TRBJ1-1; the match to TRBD1 covers 7 bases. TRBV23-1 is an open reading frame, and its role is uncertain. CDR3 size: 13 residues. The V segment lost 7 bases and the J segment 1 base; nucleotides outside the gene matches: 3. The CDR3 loop is CASTQGGNTEAFF. In DNA, the CDR3 is TGCGCCAGCACGCAGGGGGGGAACACTGAAGCTTTCTTT.

The chain has TRBV5-6 and TRBJ2-4; 12 nucleotides align to TRBD2. V shed 7 bases and J 0 bases; nucleotides not matched to a gene: 11. This CDR3 spans 18 amino acids. CDR1 and CDR2 from the germline V gene are SGHDT and YYEEEE. Written as DNA, the CDR3 is TGTGCCAGCGCGGGACTAGCGGGCGGCGCTTTAGCCAAAAACATTCAGTACTTC. Protein: CASAGLAGGALAKNIQYF. Based on the CDR3 plus reference TRBV5-6 and TRBJ2-4, the full variable domain is DAGVTQSPTHLIKTRGQQVTLRCSPKSGHDTVSWYQQALGQGPQFIFQYYEEEERQRGNFPDRFSGHQFPNYSSELNVNALLLGDSALYLCASAGLAGGALAKNIQYFGAGTRLSVL.

V is TRBV4-3 and J is TRBJ2-7; possible D gene TRBD1, 6 bases. The V end lost 3 bases, the J end lost 0 bases, and 12 bases lay between the germline ends. This CDR3 spans 15 amino acids. Germline assignment: CDR1 LGHNA and CDR2 YSLEER. The CDR3 DNA is TGCGCCAGCAGCCAGGACAGACCTAGCTCCTACGAGCAGTACTTC. Translated, it gives CASSQDRPSSYEQYF.

The gene calls are TRBV29-1 and TRBJ1-2; no clear D gene. This CDR3 has 12 amino acids. Germline V gene data show CDR1 as SQVTM and CDR2 as ANQGSEA. V shed 4 bases and J shed 8 bases, with 14 bases lying between them. CDR3 region: CSVGAAAKGYTF. The CDR3 DNA reads TGCAGCGTTGGGGCCGCAGCCAAGGGCTACACCTTC.

The chain has TRBV7-9 and TRBJ2-3; no clear D gene. The CDR3 is 16 amino acids. The V end was cut by 1 base, the J end by 1 base, with 12 bases between. CDR1 and CDR2 from the germline V gene are SEHNR and FQNEAQ (reference sequence). CDR3 residues: CASSLGARKGTDTQYF. The DNA for the CDR3 is TGTGCCAGCAGCTTAGGAGCAAGAAAAGGCACAGATACGCAGTATTTT.

This clone was seen only a few times. The rearrangement joins TRBV9 to TRBJ2-5; perhaps TRBD1 as D (7 bases). V was trimmed by 3 bases and J by 3 bases, leaving 12 bases between them. Germline CDR1 reads SGDLS; CDR2 reads YYNGEE. The CDR3 sequence is 14 residues long. The CDR3 spells CASSAQGGEETQYF. CDR3 DNA: TGTGCCAGCAGCGCTCAGGGGGGAGAAGAGACCCAGTACTTC. The variable domain in full, with the rest retrieved from reference TRBV9 and TRBJ2-5, is DSGVTQTPKHLITATGQRVTLRCSPRSGDLSVYWYQQSLDQGLQFLIQYYNGEERAKGNILERFSAQQFPDLHSELNLSSLELGDSALYFCASSAQGGEETQYFGPGTRLLVL.

The chain employs TRBV25-1 and TRBJ2-2; D may correspond to TRBD1 or TRBD2 (5 bases each). This CDR3 is built from 15 residues. Germline loops: CDR1 MGHDK, CDR2 SYGVNS. With 4 bases removed from V and 3 bases from J, the gap between germline ends came to 12 bases. The CDR3 DNA sequence: TGTGCCAGCAGTGTACCGGGACGGTACACCGGGGAGCTGTTTTTT. Protein: CASSVPGRYTGELFF.

This clone has more than one count but fewer than ten. The gene calls are TRBV6-5 and TRBJ1-2; TRBD1 might be the D (5 bases). Germline V lookup: CDR1 MNHEY, CDR2 SVGAGI. This CDR3 region has 14 residues. V lost 4 bases and J 8 bases, leaving 17 bases between the germline ends. The CDR3 region is CASSFRNMGTGYTF. In DNA, the CDR3 is TGTGCCAGCAGTTTCCGAAACATGGGGACCGGCTACACCTTC.

The chain uses TRBV2 and TRBJ2-3; D unresolved. Germline V gene data show CDR1 as SNHLY and CDR2 as FYNNEI. The ends were cut back, 3 bases at V and 5 bases at J, with 9 bases in the middle. The CDR3 sequence is 13 residues long. The CDR3 loop reads CASSDPVGDTQYF. DNA of the CDR3: TGTGCCAGCAGTGACCCAGTCGGAGATACGCAGTATTTT. The entire variable domain, with the rest obtained from reference TRBV2 and TRBJ2-3, is as follows: EPEVTQTPSHQVTQMGQEVILRCVPISNHLYFYWYRQILGQKVEFLVSFYNNEISEKSEIFDDQFSVERPDGSNFTLKIRSTKLEDSAMYFCASSDPVGDTQYFGPGTRLTVL.

V is TRBV7-2 and J is TRBJ2-5; 15 bases are shared with TRBD2. J gave up 4 bases and V 4 bases, and 1 base lay outside the gene matches. There are 15 residues in the CDR3. The germline CDR1 and CDR2 sequences are SGHTA and FQGNSA. This chain's CDR3 is CASSWTSGRGETQYF. The CDR3 bases are TGTGCCAGCAGCTGGACTAGCGGGAGGGGAGAGACCCAGTACTTC.

This clone was seen a handful of times. V is TRBV10-1 and J is TRBJ1-1, with D hard to call. The germline CDR1 and CDR2 sequences are WNHNN and SYGVQD (reference sequence). V was trimmed by 5 bases and J by 6 bases, leaving 13 bases between them. This CDR3 has 13 residues. CDR3 sequence: CASSLAPGAEAFF. The CDR3 DNA reads as TGCGCCAGCAGTTTAGCTCCGGGAGCTGAAGCTTTCTTT.

This sequence joins TRBV7-9 and TRBJ2-1; TRBD1 is a possible D gene (6 bases). The germline V gene encodes CDR1 SEHNR and CDR2 FQNEAQ (reference sequence). The CDR3 sequence is 15 residues long. The V end lost 8 bases, the J end lost 0 bases, and 14 bases lay between the germline ends. The CDR3 nucleotides read TGTGCCAGCTCGATCAGGGGAAGCTCCTACAATGAGCAGTTCTTC. This gives the protein CASSIRGSSYNEQFF.

This clone was seen more than once but under ten times. The chain employs TRBV6-6 and TRBJ1-5; D not certain. V was pared by 6 bases and J by 6 bases, with 21 bases between. The V gene's germline CDR1 is MNHNY and CDR2 SVGAGI (reference sequence). This CDR3 has 16 residues. CDR3 protein: CASRPWVAGTGQPQHF. CDR3 nucleotide sequence: TGTGCCAGCAGACCTTGGGTGGCAGGTACGGGTCAGCCCCAGCATTTT.